One and the same sample provided the 22 T cell receptor beta chains below, sequenced in a study of cytomegalovirus exposure and HLA in healthy donors. PCR was performed using 60 Vbeta and 13 Jbeta primers. Libraries were prepared by immunoSEQ multiplex PCR; TCRdb keeps only in-frame clonotypes and omits some of them. Of about 230,000 clones listed, approximately 78% are singletons. Sequences were obtained from PBMCs. These receptor sequences come from a boy aged 5-17 years in good health and CMV-seronegative.

The sample holds one count of this clone. The chain has TRBV6-1 and TRBJ2-7; 12 bases match TRBD1. The CDR3 contains 15 residues. V lost 5 bases to trimming and J lost 1 base; unmatched junction nucleotides: 3. Germline V gene sequence: CDR1 MNHNS, CDR2 SASEGT. In nucleotides, the CDR3 is TGTGCCAGCAGTTGGGGACAGGGGGCTTCCTACGAGCAGTACTTC. Residues: CASSWGQGASYEQYF.

The CDR3 spells CAISDYYEQYF. The CDR3 region has the DNA TGTGCCATCAGTGACTATTACGAGCAGTACTTC. The chain has TRBV10-3 and TRBJ2-7; D remains unclear. CDR3 length equals 11 residues. Trimming stripped 3 bases from V and 4 bases from J, with 4 bases between. The germline gives CDR1 ENHRY, CDR2 SYGVKD.

V gene TRBV21-1 combines with J gene TRBJ1-1. TRBV21-1 is deemed a pseudogene. The length of the CDR3 is 15 residues. This CDR3 reads CASSKTRHWDTEAFF. The CDR3, as DNA: TGTGCCAGCAGCAAAACTAGGCATTGGGACACTGAAGCTTTCTTT.

This clone was counted ten times or more. V and J are TRBV5-5 and TRBJ2-7, with D uncertain. This CDR3 is built from 15 residues. Trimming stripped 1 base from V and 0 bases from J, with 11 bases between. Germline values: CDR1 SGHKS, CDR2 YYEKEE (reference sequence). The CDR3 loop reads CASSLKHRSSYEQYF. The CDR3 DNA reads TGTGCCAGCAGCTTGAAGCACAGAAGCTCCTACGAGCAGTACTTC.

This clone was seen once. The rearrangement joins TRBV9 to TRBJ2-5, with TRBD1 matching over 8 bases. V was pared by 3 bases and J by 4 bases, with 5 bases of the junction left unmatched. This CDR3 region has 14 residues. Looked up from germline, CDR1 is SGDLS and CDR2 is YYNGEE. DNA for the CDR3: TGTGCCAGCAGCGCCGACAGGGGAGGAGAGACCCAGTACTTC. Amino acid sequence: CASSADRGGETQYF.

CDR3: CASSLGGGLADTQYF. CDR3 coding DNA: TGTGCCAGCAGTTTGGGAGGGGGGCTCGCAGATACGCAGTATTTT. The genes are TRBV27 and TRBJ2-3; maybe TRBD2 (7 bases). V was cut by 3 bases and J by 4 bases, with 14 bases left in between. This CDR3 contains 15 residues. Germline CDR1 reads MNHEY; CDR2 reads SMNVEV (reference sequence).

The rearrangement links TRBV6-5 to TRBJ1-3, with 10 bases fitting TRBD1. The trim removed 4 bases at V and 4 bases at J, leaving 1 base unmatched. The CDR3 extends over 14 amino acids. Germline CDR1 MNHEY, CDR2 SVGAGI. CDR3 sequence: CASSWTGGGNTIYF. CDR3 sequence (DNA): TGTGCCAGCAGTTGGACAGGGGGAGGAAACACCATATATTTT.

This chain joins TRBV19 and TRBJ1-1; D not certain. Trimming cost V 1 base and J 3 bases, with 12 bases left between them. The germline CDR1 and CDR2 sequences are LNHDA and SQIVND (reference sequence). This CDR3 region has 15 residues. The CDR3 region is CASSIVEQLYTEAFF. CDR3 bases: TGTGCCAGTAGTATAGTTGAACAGCTTTACACTGAAGCTTTCTTT. The whole variable domain, remainder taken from reference TRBV19 and TRBJ1-1, is DGGITQSPKYLFRKEGQNVTLSCEQNLNHDAMYWYRQDPGQGLRLIYYSQIVNDFQKGDIAEGYSVSREKKESFPLTVTSAQKNPTAFYLCASSIVEQLYTEAFFGQGTRLTVV.

V gene TRBV5-4 combines with J gene TRBJ2-5, with 7 nucleotides matching TRBD2. J was trimmed by 4 bases and V by 4 bases; bases with no gene match: 4. Germline CDR1 is SGHNT and CDR2 is YYREEE (reference sequence). The CDR3 has 13 residues. The CDR3 region has the DNA TGTGCCAGCAGCCGAGGGAGGGGAGAGACCCAGTACTTC. As protein: CASSRGRGETQYF.

The chain recombines TRBV19 with TRBJ1-5, with D possibly being TRBD1 (6 bases). The germline V gene encodes CDR1 LNHDA and CDR2 SQIVND (reference sequence). Trimming shortened V by 7 bases and J by 5 bases, and 21 bases separated the two germline ends. The CDR3 covers 16 residues. The CDR3 coding sequence is TGTGCCAGTAAAGGGGACAAGGGTTATGGGTATCAGCCCCAGCATTTT. The encoded protein is CASKGDKGYGYQPQHF.

The chain recombines TRBV6-1 with TRBJ2-6, with 8 bases identical to TRBD1. The CDR3 sequence is 19 residues long. Germline V gene sequence: CDR1 MNHNS, CDR2 SASEGT. With V trimmed by 0 bases and J by 1 base, 8 bases remained unmatched. The CDR3 DNA reads TGTGCCAGCAGTGAAGCGGCAGGGGGCCGTAGGTCTGGGGCCAACGTCCTGACTTTC. Protein product: CASSEAAGGRRSGANVLTF.

This clone showed up just a few times. CDR3 region: CASSLRGRAVGTEAFF. Here the CDR3 DNA reads TGTGCCAGCAGCTTGAGGGGGCGCGCAGTTGGCACTGAAGCTTTCTTT. V and J are TRBV5-4 and TRBJ1-1, with 7 bases that match TRBD1. This CDR3 has 16 residues. J gave up 4 bases and V 1 base, and 10 bases lay outside the gene matches. Germline V CDR1 and CDR2: SGHNT, YYREEE (reference sequence).

This clone has just a few counts. This rearrangement joins TRBV2 to TRBJ1-5, with a possible D match to TRBD1 (6 bases). Germline CDR1 SNHLY, CDR2 FYNNEI. The CDR3 consists of 17 residues. The V end lost 2 bases, the J end lost 2 bases, and 16 bases lay between the germline ends. The CDR3 reads CASSELTGGLGNQPQHF. For the CDR3, the DNA is TGTGCCAGCAGTGAATTGACGGGGGGCTTGGGCAATCAGCCCCAGCATTTT.

CDR3 sequence reads: CASSPWTGRNTEAFF. The CDR3 DNA reads TGTGCCAGCAGTCCCTGGACAGGGAGGAACACTGAAGCTTTCTTT. V usage is TRBV27 and J usage is TRBJ1-1, with 8 bases aligning to TRBD1. Germline loops: CDR1 MNHEY, CDR2 SMNVEV (reference sequence). The CDR3 runs 15 residues. Germline trimming cut 5 bases from V and 1 base from J; bases unmatched to any gene: 6.

The chain uses TRBV29-1 and TRBJ2-1, with 7 bases aligning to TRBD2. Germline-derived CDR1 and CDR2 are SQVTM and ANQGSEA. The CDR3 has 11 residues. V was pared by 6 bases and J by 6 bases, with 2 bases of the junction left unmatched. CDR3 amino acids: CSVWGGNEQFF. The CDR3 bases are TGCAGCGTGTGGGGGGGCAATGAGCAGTTCTTC.

The V call is TRBV30, the J call TRBJ2-2; 8 bases line up with TRBD2. The CDR3 is made up of 18 amino acids. J gave up 3 bases and V 5 bases, and 17 bases lay outside the gene matches. In germline, CDR1 is GTSNPN, CDR2 SVGIG (reference sequence). CDR3 loop: CAWRGVSGRARHTGELFF. In DNA, the CDR3 is TGTGCCTGGCGGGGGGTGTCCGGGAGGGCCAGGCACACCGGGGAGCTGTTTTTT.

The chain joins TRBV9 to TRBJ2-7; 8 bases are a match to TRBD1. The CDR3 spans 15 residues. V lost 2 bases, J lost 6 bases, and 10 bases stayed unmatched. Germline lookup yields CDR1 SGDLS and CDR2 YYNGEE. In nucleotides, the CDR3 is TGTGCCAGCAGCGTCGGAGGGACAGGTTCGTTCGAGCAGTACTTC. Its protein product is CASSVGGTGSFEQYF. Complete variable domain (other parts from reference TRBV9 and TRBJ2-7): DSGVTQTPKHLITATGQRVTLRCSPRSGDLSVYWYQQSLDQGLQFLIQYYNGEERAKGNILERFSAQQFPDLHSELNLSSLELGDSALYFCASSVGGTGSFEQYFGPGTRLTVT.

This clone was detected only a few times. This chain uses TRBV7-8 with TRBJ1-3, with unresolved D. V was cut by 5 bases and J by 0 bases, with 8 bases left in between. The CDR3 covers 14 residues. Germline CDR1 SGHVS, CDR2 FQNEAQ. CDR3 DNA: TGTGCCAGCAGCCCGAGCCGCTCTGGAAACACCATATATTTT. As protein: CASSPSRSGNTIYF.

This sequence joins TRBV10-1 and TRBJ1-1; possible D gene TRBD1, 6 bases. The length of the CDR3 is 20 residues. Germline V lookup: CDR1 WNHNN, CDR2 SYGVQD (reference sequence). The V and J ends lost 3 bases and 0 bases respectively, with 26 bases between them. CDR3: CASSDYRAARPYNLNTEAFF. In nucleotides, the CDR3 is TGCGCCAGCAGTGACTACAGGGCAGCCCGCCCTTATAATTTGAACACTGAAGCTTTCTTT.

The chain uses TRBV2 and TRBJ1-2; tentatively, D is TRBD1 (6 bases). Trimming cost V 5 bases and J 3 bases, with 16 bases left between them. This CDR3 has 15 residues. Germline loops: CDR1 SNHLY, CDR2 FYNNEI. Written as DNA, the CDR3 is TGTGCCAGCAGTTGGGACCGGGACATCTACTATGGCTACACCTTC. Amino acids: CASSWDRDIYYGYTF.

The rearrangement joins TRBV5-1 to TRBJ2-5, with a tentative D call TRBD1 (5 bases). Trimming stripped 0 bases from V and 5 bases from J, with 5 bases between. Germline-derived CDR1 and CDR2 are SGHRS and YFSETQ. The CDR3 spans 12 residues. The CDR3 DNA sequence: TGCGCCAGCAGCTTGGAGGGGGAGACCCAGTACTTC. It specifies CASSLEGETQYF. The complete variable domain, with remaining parts taken from reference TRBV5-1 and TRBJ2-5, reads KAGVTQTPRYLIKTRGQQVTLSCSPISGHRSVSWYQQTPGQGLQFLFEYFSETQRNKGNFPGRFSGRQFSNSRSEMNVSTLELGDSALYLCASSLEGETQYFGPGTRLLVL.

This clone occurred once. The V and J genes are TRBV30 and TRBJ1-3; D unclear. V lost 4 bases and J lost 0, with 10 bases in between. The CDR3 is 14 residues long. Per germline, CDR1 GTSNPN and CDR2 SVGIG (reference sequence). CDR3 loop: CAWMSYASGNTIYF. The CDR3, as DNA: TGTGCCTGGATGTCCTATGCCTCTGGAAACACCATATATTTT.